Given below is one TCR beta chain in context. What it recognizes is unknown. Data came from immunoSEQ multiplex PCR; TCRdb stores just in-frame clones and leaves some out. The top ten hold over 20% of the sample, which has approximately 77,000 clones, 78% seen once. With 0 bases removed from V and 0 bases from J, the gap between germline ends came to 7 bases. The CDR3 contains 15 residues. Germline CDR1 reads SGHDT; CDR2 reads YYEEEE. The data derive from a study of radiotherapy plus CTLA-4 blockade in lung cancer. Broader study findings: TCR clones from tumors expanded in blood after radiotherapy plus ipilimumab.

Material: peripheral blood, obtained from a patient treated with radiotherapy plus ipilimumab. The clonotype comes from a human donor with non-small cell lung cancer whose response to radiotherapy plus ipilimumab could not be evaluated. Some clones in this sample may be carry-over from other donors' samples. V is TRBV5-6 and J is TRBJ2-1, with D perhaps matching TRBD1 (5 bases). CDR3 in amino acids: CASSLGQSSYNEQFF. The DNA of the CDR3 is TGTGCCAGCAGCTTGGGACAGAGCTCCTACAATGAGCAGTTCTTC.